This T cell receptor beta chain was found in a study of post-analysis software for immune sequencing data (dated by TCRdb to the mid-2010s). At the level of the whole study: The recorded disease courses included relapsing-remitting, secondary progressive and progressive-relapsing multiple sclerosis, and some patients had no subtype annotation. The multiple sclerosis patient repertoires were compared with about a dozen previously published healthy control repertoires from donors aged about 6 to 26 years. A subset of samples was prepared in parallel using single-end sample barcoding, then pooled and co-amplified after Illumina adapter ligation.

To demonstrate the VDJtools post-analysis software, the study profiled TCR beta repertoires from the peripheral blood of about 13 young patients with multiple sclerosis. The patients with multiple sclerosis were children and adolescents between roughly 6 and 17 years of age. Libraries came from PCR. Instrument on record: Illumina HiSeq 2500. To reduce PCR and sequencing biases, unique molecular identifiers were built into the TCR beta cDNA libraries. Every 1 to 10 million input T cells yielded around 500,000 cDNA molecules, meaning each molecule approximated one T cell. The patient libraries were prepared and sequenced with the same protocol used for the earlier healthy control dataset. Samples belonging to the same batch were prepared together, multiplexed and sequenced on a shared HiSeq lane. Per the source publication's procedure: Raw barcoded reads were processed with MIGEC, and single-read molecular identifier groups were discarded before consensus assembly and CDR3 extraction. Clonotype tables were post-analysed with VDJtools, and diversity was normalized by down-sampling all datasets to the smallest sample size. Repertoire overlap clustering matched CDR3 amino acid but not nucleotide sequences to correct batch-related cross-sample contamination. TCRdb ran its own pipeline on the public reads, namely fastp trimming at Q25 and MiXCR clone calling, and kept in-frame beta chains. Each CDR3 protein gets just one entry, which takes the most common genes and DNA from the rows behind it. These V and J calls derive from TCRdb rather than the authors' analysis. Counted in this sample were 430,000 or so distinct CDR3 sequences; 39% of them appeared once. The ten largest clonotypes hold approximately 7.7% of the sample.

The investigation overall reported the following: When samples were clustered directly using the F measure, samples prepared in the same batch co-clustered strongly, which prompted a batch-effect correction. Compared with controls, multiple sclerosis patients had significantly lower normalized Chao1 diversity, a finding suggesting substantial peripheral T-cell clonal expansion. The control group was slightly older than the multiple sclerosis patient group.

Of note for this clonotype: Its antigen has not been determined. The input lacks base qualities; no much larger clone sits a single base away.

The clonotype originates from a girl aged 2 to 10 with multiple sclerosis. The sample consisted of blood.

The DNA sequence reads TGTGCCAGCAGCGGCCAGCAACTACTTACTGAAGCTTTCTTT. Its translation reads: CASSGQQLLTEAFF. The sequence is built from TRBV7-3 and TRBJ1-1; the D gene lacks a confident call. CDR1 SGHTA and CDR2 FQGTGA were looked up in the germline V gene. Counted from cysteine to phenylalanine, this CDR3 has 14 amino acids. The retained sequence is limited to the CDR3, 42 bases, with the frame set at the first base. Relative to germline, V is 5 bases shorter and J is 5 bases shorter, with 15 bases between their ends. With the portions outside the CDR3 filled from the reference TRBV7-3 and TRBJ1-1 genes, the complete variable region becomes GAGVSQTPSNKVTEKGKYVELRCDPISGHTALYWYRQSLGQGPEFLIYFQGTGAADDSGLPNDRFFAVRPEGSVSTLKIQRTERGDSAVYLCASSGQQLLTEAFFGQGTRLTVV.